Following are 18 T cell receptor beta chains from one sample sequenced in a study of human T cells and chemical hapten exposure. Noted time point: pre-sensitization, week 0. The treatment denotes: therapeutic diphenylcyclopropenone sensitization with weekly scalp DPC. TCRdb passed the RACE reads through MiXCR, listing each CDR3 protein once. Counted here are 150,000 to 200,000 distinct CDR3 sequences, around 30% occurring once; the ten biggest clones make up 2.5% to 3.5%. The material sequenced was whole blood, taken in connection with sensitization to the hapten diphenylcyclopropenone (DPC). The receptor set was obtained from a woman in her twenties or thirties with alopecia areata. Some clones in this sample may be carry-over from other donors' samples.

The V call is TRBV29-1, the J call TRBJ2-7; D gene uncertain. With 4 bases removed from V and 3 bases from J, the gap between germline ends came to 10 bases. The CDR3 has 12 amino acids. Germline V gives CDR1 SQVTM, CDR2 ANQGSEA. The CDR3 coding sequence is TGCAGCGTTGGGCAGGCCAACTACGAGCAGTACTTC. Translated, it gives CSVGQANYEQYF.

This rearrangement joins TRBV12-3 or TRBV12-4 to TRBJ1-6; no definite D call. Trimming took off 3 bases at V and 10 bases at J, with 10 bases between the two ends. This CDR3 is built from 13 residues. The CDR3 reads CASSFTGSSPLHF. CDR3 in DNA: TGTGCCAGCAGTTTTACCGGATCCTCACCCCTCCACTTT.

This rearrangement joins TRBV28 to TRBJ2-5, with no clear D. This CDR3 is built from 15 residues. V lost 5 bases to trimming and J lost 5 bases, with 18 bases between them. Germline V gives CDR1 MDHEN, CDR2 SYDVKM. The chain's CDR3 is CASSPRTPLAETQYF. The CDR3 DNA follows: TGTGCCAGCAGTCCGCGGACGCCCCTGGCGGAGACCCAGTACTTC.

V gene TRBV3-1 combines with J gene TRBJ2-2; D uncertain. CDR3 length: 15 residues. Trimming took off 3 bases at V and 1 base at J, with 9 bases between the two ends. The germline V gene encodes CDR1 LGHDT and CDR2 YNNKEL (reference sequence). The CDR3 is CASSQMPGNTGELFF. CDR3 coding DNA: TGTGCCAGCAGCCAGATGCCAGGGAACACCGGGGAGCTGTTTTTT.

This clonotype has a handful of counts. The CDR3: CASSSQGYGYTF. The CDR3 DNA is TGTGCCAGCAGTTCGCAGGGTTATGGCTACACCTTC. V usage is TRBV12-3 or TRBV12-4 and J usage is TRBJ1-2; the D gene is possibly TRBD1 (5 bases). This CDR3 is built from 12 residues. The V end lost 4 bases, the J end lost 5 bases, and 8 bases lay between the germline ends.

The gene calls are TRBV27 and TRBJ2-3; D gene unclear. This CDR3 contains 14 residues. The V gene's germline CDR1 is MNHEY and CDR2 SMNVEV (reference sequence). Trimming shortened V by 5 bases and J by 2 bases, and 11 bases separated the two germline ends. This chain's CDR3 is CASSKLTITDTQYF. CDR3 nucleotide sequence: TGTGCCAGCAGTAAACTGACGATCACAGATACGCAGTATTTT.

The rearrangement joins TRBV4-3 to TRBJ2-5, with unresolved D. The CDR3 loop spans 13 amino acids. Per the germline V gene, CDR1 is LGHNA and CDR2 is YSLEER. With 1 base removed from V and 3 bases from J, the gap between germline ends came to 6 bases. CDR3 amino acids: CASSQALEETQYF. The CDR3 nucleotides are TGCGCCAGCAGCCAAGCACTGGAAGAGACCCAGTACTTC.

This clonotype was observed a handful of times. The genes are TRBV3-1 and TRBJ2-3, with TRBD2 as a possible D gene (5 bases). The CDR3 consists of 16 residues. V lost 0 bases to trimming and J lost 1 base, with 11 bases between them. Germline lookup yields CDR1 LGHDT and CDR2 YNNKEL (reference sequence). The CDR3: CASSQDRGPRTDTQYF. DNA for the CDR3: TGTGCCAGCAGCCAAGACAGAGGGCCTCGCACAGATACGCAGTATTTT.

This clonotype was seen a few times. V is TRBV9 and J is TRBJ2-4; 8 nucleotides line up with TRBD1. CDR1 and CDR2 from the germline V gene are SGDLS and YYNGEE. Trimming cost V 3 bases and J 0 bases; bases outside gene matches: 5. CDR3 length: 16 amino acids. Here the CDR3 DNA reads TGTGCCAGCAGCGAGACAGGGGCTCTAGCCAAAAACATTCAGTACTTC. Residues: CASSETGALAKNIQYF.

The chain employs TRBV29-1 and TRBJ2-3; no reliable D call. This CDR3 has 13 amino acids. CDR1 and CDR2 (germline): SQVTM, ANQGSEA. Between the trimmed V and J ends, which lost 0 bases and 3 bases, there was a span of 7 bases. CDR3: CSVEDQLTDTQYF. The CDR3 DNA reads TGCAGCGTTGAAGATCAACTGACAGATACGCAGTATTTT.

In DNA, the CDR3 is TGTGCCAGCAGTACCCTGATCTATGAAAAACTGTTTTTT. Residues: CASSTLIYEKLFF. The genes are TRBV28 and TRBJ1-4; D gene unclear. CDR3 length: 13 residues. V lost 5 bases and J lost 6, with 10 bases in between. From germline, CDR1 is MDHEN and CDR2 SYDVKM.

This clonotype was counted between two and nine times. The CDR3 region is CASSLGQVMAGELFF. CDR3 sequence (DNA): TGTGCCAGCAGCTTAGGACAGGTCATGGCTGGGGAGCTGTTTTTT. The V gene is TRBV5-8, the J gene TRBJ2-2; 7 positions match TRBD1. Trimming at V came to 2 bases and at J to 8 bases, leaving 9 bases not matched to a gene. Germline loops: CDR1 SGHTS, CDR2 YDEGEE. The CDR3 runs to 15 residues.

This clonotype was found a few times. The CDR3 is CSVGPSMNTEAFF. For the CDR3, the DNA is TGCAGCGTTGGACCGAGCATGAACACTGAAGCTTTCTTT. The chain uses TRBV29-1 and TRBJ1-1; D ambiguous. The V end was cut by 4 bases, the J end by 0 bases, with 9 bases between. The CDR3 length is 13 residues. Germline V gene data show CDR1 as SQVTM and CDR2 as ANQGSEA.

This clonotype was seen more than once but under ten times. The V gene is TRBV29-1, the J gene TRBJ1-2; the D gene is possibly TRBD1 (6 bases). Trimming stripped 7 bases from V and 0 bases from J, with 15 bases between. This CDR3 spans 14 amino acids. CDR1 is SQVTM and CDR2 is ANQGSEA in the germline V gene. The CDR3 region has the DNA TGCAGCGCCAGGGGCGCAACAGCTAACTATGGCTACACCTTC. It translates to CSARGATANYGYTF.

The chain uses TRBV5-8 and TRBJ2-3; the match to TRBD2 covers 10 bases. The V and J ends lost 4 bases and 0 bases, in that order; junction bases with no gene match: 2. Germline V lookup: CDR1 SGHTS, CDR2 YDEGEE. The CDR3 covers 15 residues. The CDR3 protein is CASSTSGASTDTQYF. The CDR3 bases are TGTGCCAGCAGCACTAGCGGGGCTAGCACAGATACGCAGTATTTT.

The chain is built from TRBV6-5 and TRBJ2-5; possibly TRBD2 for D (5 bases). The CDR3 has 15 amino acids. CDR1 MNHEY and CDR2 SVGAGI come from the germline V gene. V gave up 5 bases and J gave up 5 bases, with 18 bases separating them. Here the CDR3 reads CASSANNPGIETQYF. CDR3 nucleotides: TGTGCCAGCAGTGCCAACAATCCGGGGATCGAGACCCAGTACTTC.

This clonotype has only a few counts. CDR3 nucleotides: TGCAGCGTTGCTTTTGGCTACACCTTC. This translates into CSVAFGYTF. The V call is TRBV29-1, the J call TRBJ1-2; no clear D. Trimming shortened V by 4 bases and J by 7 bases, and 4 bases separated the two germline ends. Germline CDR1 is SQVTM and CDR2 is ANQGSEA. The CDR3 extends over 9 amino acids.

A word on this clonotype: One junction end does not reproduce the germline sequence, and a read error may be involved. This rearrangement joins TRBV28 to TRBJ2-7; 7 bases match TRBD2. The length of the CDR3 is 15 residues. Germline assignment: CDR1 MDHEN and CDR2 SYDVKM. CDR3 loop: CASSPPGGRIDEQCF. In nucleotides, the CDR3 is TGTGCCAGCAGTCCCCCAGGCGGGAGAATTGACGAGCAGTGCTTC.